The T cell receptor (beta chain) described here comes from a study of graft-versus-host responses after intestinal transplantation. As for this clone: Its antigen remains unidentified.

Study-level findings and limits: Some GvH clones appeared in ileal mucosa or blood before recipient bone marrow.

Produced via immunoSEQ multiplex PCR; TCRdb's table is partial and in-frame only. Here the sample spans some 96,000 clones, less than 90% being singletons. Trimming at V came to 5 bases and at J to 4 bases, leaving 7 bases not matched to a gene. Germline V lookup: CDR1 MNHNS, CDR2 SASEGT. The CDR3 is 15 amino acids. This chain uses TRBV6-1 with TRBJ1-5; TRBD1 matches at 8 bases. The source material was unstimulated CD4+ T cells sorted from spleen or lymph node cells, sampled before transplant. The sequence derives from a human donor who was the organ donor for an intestinal transplant. The DNA for the CDR3 is TGTGCCAGCAGTAGGACAGGGAACCAAAATCAGCCCCAGCATTTT. It is translated as CASSRTGNQNQPQHF.